Included here is one T cell receptor beta chain sequence, with context. Its antigen is unknown. It has no much larger one-base neighbor in the sample; base qualities were not kept. In total, 600 or so healthy bone marrow donors made up the cohort. All cohort members were sampled while nominally healthy, although unrecorded immune exposures were likely present. The donor was CMV seropositive and belonged to the group of 270 or so seropositive cohort members. A peripheral blood sample was collected from each donor, and TCR beta sequencing was performed on peripheral blood mononuclear cells. Genomic DNA extraction from the blood cell samples was performed with the Qiagen DNeasy Blood Extraction Kit. From the cysteine up to the phenylalanine, the CDR3 has a length of 15 residues. Of the read, only the CDR3 DNA is kept; its 45 bases are in frame from base 1. CDR1 is given as MGHDK and CDR2 as SYGVNS, both from the germline V gene. Trimming accounts for 3 bases at V and 9 bases at J, while the number of junction bases matched to no gene is 4.

This sample was included in a study of cytomegalovirus exposure and HLA in healthy donors (dated by TCRdb to the late 2010s). Regarding the complete study: According to an earlier analysis of a few hundred of the donors, 200 million or so T cells yielded roughly 100 million unique TCR beta sequences and approximately 300 Gb of sequence data. The later analysis used no new phenotypic data to find candidate immune exposures, relying instead on TCR beta sequences and their occurrence across donors. Among 398 genotyped donors of the cohort, an average of around 240,000 unique TCR beta nucleotide sequences were sequenced per donor, around 18% of them non-productive. An earlier analysis of roughly 580 of the donors used high-throughput TCR beta sequencing to judge whether each TCR beta V gene segment behaved as functional or pseudogenic. The number of typed donors differed by locus: 629-630 for A, B, C, DRB1 and DQB1; approximately 530 for DQA1; some 610 for DPA1; and about 450 for DPB1. In a later genetic analysis, genome-wide SNP genotypes for about 55% of the roughly 670 donors were used, and that subset was treated as a discovery cohort. The genetic ancestry cluster associated with self-reported Caucasian donors included 65% to 90% of the roughly 400 genotyped donors. An early release covering 550 to 650 HLA-typed donors comprised 300 to 350 gigabases of sequencing data and around 86 million unique TCR sequences. The T cell repertoires of under 700 subjects were profiled by immunosequencing and related to cytomegalovirus serostatus. The study was designed to test whether signatures of past pathogen exposure could be identified by cataloging public T cell receptors. Five DR-DQ haplotypes were treated as single units for association and clustering because of strong linkage in the cohort. Donor age, sex, ethnicity and CMV serostatus were compiled together with the repertoire data. In a later analysis, previously published TCR beta repertoires from hundreds of donors were re-analyzed and high-resolution HLA genotyping was added so that TCR occurrence patterns could be studied. High-throughput TCR immunosequencing, statistical association of individual TCRs with disease status, and machine learning were combined to predict cytomegalovirus infection status. All discovery cohort repertoires had been generated using a single sequencing platform. A separate validation cohort of roughly 130 different subjects was used in addition to the 666-subject first cohort. HLA typing included class I and class II loci at four-digit resolution. Results the study describes overall, beyond this receptor: Most TCR sequences were seen in very few donors, while some public TCRs were found in many individuals. The classifier was reported to diagnose cytomegalovirus status with high specificity and sensitivity in both the original cohort and the validation cohort. The cohort was sequenced for TCR beta chains only, and without alpha or paired-chain data the features that could be detected were limited. The study gave a list of over 150 TCR beta chains associated with cytomegalovirus. The sequencing pipeline was judged likely to have produced a cluster of highly shared sequence variants as a technical artifact. The presence/absence analyses assumed that sequencing depth was roughly uniform across donors, and that assumption may not be true. When HLA alleles, especially DR and DQ, strongly co-occurred, TCR associations were difficult to assign to individual alleles. In a later analysis, HLA-associated TCR beta chains showed more clonal expansion and lower generation probabilities than non-associated chains that were equally common. In an earlier analysis of 587 of the donors, most TCR beta V segments were observed in productive rearrangements about 87% or about 30% of the time, broadly matching IMGT annotations. A further reported finding was that TCR beta sequences accurately predicted the HLA-A and HLA-B alleles for most subjects in the first cohort. According to a later analysis, parvovirus B19, influenza, CMV and Epstein-Barr virus appeared linked to several top co-occurrence clusters. In a later genetic analysis, fewer N-insertions in productive TCRs were reported among donors in an Asian-associated ancestry cluster than the 666-donor mean. According to a later analysis, most CMV-associated TCR beta chains appeared to be HLA-restricted, and the HLA associations seemed to be driven largely by CMV exposure. Linkage disequilibrium might explain the correlated functional status among segregating V segments, but an unknown experimental factor could not be excluded. In vitro tests confirmed that a few of the cytomegalovirus-associated TCR beta chains recognize cytomegalovirus antigens. In a later analysis, over 15,000 TCR beta sequences were associated with specific HLA alleles at a false discovery rate of 0.05. For the cohort, immune exposure information was limited to CMV serostatus. Because the 87-base-pair reads could not distinguish some IMGT-functional V segments, including TRBV6-2 and TRBV6-3, those segments were excluded. Because HLA typing was unavailable for some donors at each locus, only the typed subset was used in association tests. In a later genetic analysis, a missense DCLRE1C variant was associated with V-gene and J-gene trimming of TCR beta chains, and the association was replicated in an independent cohort. The earlier analysis of around 600 of the donors excluded over 15 rarely observed V segments, including chromosome 9 orphons, because counts were too low. In a later analysis, the rate of TCR association differed among HLA loci, with DRB1 alleles having the most associated TCRs and HLA-C alleles having the fewest. It was suggested by the authors that the approach could potentially be generalized to other disease states and immunological phenotypes.

The library was produced with the immunoSEQ multiplex PCR assay. For the multiplex PCR, a mixture combining 60 forward primers for TCR Vbeta segments and 13 reverse primers for TCR Jbeta segments was used. A multiplex PCR assay on genomic DNA amplified the CDR3 region of rearranged TCR beta genes. The amplified TCR beta libraries were sequenced on the Illumina HiSeq System as 87-base-pair reads. Turning to the authors' computational methods: In a later analysis, some 80 million unique TCR beta chains were counted across the roughly 700 repertoires, and roughly 9.9 million of these chains were shared by at least two donors. Raw reads were error-corrected and collapsed into unique sequences by a nearest-neighbor algorithm in which closely related sequences were merged to remove PCR and sequencing errors. V, D and J gene segments were assigned by aligning CDR3 sequences to IMGT reference sequences. For a sequence to be retained, a match of at least six nucleotides was required to both a V gene segment and a J gene segment. A rearrangement was called productive if the CDR3 had no stop codons and remained in frame with V and J, and every other rearrangement was called non-productive. CDR3 was defined according to IMGT convention as the region running from the second conserved V-encoded cysteine to the conserved J-encoded phenylalanine. Sequences without an unambiguous match to a single V gene segment were excluded from the earlier analysis of several hundred of the donors. In an earlier analysis of roughly 600 of the donors, a V segment was called functional when productive rearrangements were above 56.7%, and segregating when the standard deviation between donors exceeded 5%. A statistical classification framework was built to diagnose cytomegalovirus status from the catalog of TCR beta chain sequences. In a later analysis, TCR nucleotide sequences were compared against IMGT/GENE-DB human TR gene sequences so that V and J genes could be assigned. In a later analysis, CDR3 sequences and most-parsimonious VDJ recombination scenarios were assigned using the TCRdist pipeline. A later analysis defined each TCR beta chain by its CDR3 amino acid sequence plus V-gene family, and excluded reads lacking a unique V-gene family. In a later analysis, a few hundred highly shared, low-generation-probability nucleotide sequences were removed to address suspected cross-contamination and a sequencing artifact. A later analysis calculated a clonal expansion index for each public chain from normalized within-repertoire ranks of inferred template counts. In a later analysis, generation probabilities were computed using a VDJ recombination model fitted to out-of-frame rearrangements, and the results were checked against IGoR. A later analysis scored TCR-TCR, TCR-HLA and TCR-CMV co-occurrence with hypergeometric tests, applying a repertoire-size bias correction to TCR pairs. A later analysis estimated false discovery rates by permuting HLA or CMV assignments 20 times. In a later analysis, co-occurring TCRs were grouped with DBSCAN, and TCRdist sequence similarity was added when clustering was performed within HLA-allele-positive subsets. Repertoires with fewer than 30,000 or more than 120,000 public chains were left out of co-occurrence clustering, as were a handful of repertoires with anomalous nucleotide sharing. Held by TCRdb, this immuneACCESS table contains in-frame sequences only and omits some clones. Under half of the omission traces to an unresolved V gene where checked; the cause of the rest is unknown. From that table come the V and J calls and clone size; the DNA was used to work out D and trimming. For this sample the table gives 180,000 or so clones, of which roughly 81% were detected only once. In total, the top ten clones hold 4.9% of the sample.

The sequencing sample was made of PBMCs. This clonotype was obtained from a woman aged 18-29 years in good health and CMV-seropositive. The chain is assembled from TRBV25-1 and TRBJ1-6; 11 bases in the middle match TRBD1. The bases read TGTGCCAGCAGTGATGGACAGGGGGCAGGTTCACCCCTCCACTTT. This gives the protein CASSDGQGAGSPLHF. This CDR3, with the reference TRBV25-1 and TRBJ1-6 proteins standing in past its ends, gives the full variable domain EADIYQTPRYLVIGTGKKITLECSQTMGHDKMYWYQQDPGMELHLIHYSYGVNSTEKGDLSSESTVSRIRTEHFPLTLESARPSHTSQYLCASSDGQGAGSPLHFGNGTRLTVT.